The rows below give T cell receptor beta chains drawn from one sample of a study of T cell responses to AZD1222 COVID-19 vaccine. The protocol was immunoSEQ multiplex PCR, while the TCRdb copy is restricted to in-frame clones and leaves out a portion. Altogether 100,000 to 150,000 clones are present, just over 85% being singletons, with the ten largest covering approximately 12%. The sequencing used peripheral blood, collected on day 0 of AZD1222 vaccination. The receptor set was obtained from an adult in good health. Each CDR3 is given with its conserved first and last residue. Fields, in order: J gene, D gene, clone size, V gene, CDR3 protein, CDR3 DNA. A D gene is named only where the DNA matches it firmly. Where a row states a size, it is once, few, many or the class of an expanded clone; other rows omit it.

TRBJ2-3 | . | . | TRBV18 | CASSPDKGTDTQYF | TGTGCCAGCTCACCGGACAAAGGCACAGATACGCAGTATTTT
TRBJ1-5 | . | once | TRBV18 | CASSPGENQPQHF | TGTGCCAGCTCACCAGGGGAGAACCAGCCCCAGCATTTT
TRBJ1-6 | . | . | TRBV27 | CASSLRLNNSPLHF | TGTGCCAGCAGTTTAAGACTGAATAATTCACCCCTCCACTTT
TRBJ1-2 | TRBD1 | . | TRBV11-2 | CASSPQGQGTYGYTF | TGTGCCAGCAGCCCCCAGGGACAGGGAACCTATGGCTACACCTTC
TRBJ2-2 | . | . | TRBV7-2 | CASSRGTPNTGELFF | TGTGCCAGCAGCCGCGGGACTCCGAACACCGGGGAGCTGTTTTTT
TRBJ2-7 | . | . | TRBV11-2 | CASNDGGLAYEQYF | TGTGCCAGCAACGATGGGGGTCTTGCCTACGAGCAGTACTTC
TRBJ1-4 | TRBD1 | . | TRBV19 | CASRTPGQGVHNEKLFF | TGTGCCAGTAGGACACCGGGACAGGGGGTTCATAATGAAAAACTGTTTTTT
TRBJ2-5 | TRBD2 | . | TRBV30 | CAWSVSAGGNQETQYF | TGTGCCTGGAGTGTCTCTGCGGGAGGAAACCAAGAGACCCAGTACTTC
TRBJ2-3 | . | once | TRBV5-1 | CASSPGDRTDTQYF | TGCGCCAGCAGCCCGGGGGATCGCACAGATACGCAGTATTTT
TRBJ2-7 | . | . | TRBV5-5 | CASSYTSSYEQYF | TGTGCCAGCAGTTACACCAGCTCCTACGAGCAGTACTTC
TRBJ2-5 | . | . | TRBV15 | CATSTQAGVETQYF | TGTGCCACCAGCACCCAGGCAGGGGTAGAGACCCAGTACTTC
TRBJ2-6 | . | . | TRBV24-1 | CATSDPSGTGANVLTF | TGTGCCACCAGTGATCCTTCAGGTACTGGGGCCAACGTCCTGACTTTC
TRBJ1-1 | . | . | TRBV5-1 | CASRIDGNTEAFF | TGCGCCAGCAGGATTGACGGAAACACTGAAGCTTTCTTT
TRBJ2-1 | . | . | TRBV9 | CASSGGGGYNEQFF | TGTGCCAGCAGTGGAGGGGGCGGGTACAATGAGCAGTTCTTC
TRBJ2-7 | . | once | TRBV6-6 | CASSFKRIPSYEQYF | TGTGCCAGCAGTTTCAAACGGATTCCCTCCTACGAGCAGTACTTC
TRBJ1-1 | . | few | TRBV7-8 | CASSLGGGERTEAFF | TGTGCCAGCAGCTTAGGGGGCGGGGAACGGACTGAAGCTTTCTTT
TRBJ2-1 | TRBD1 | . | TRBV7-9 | CASSPDRGRTEQFF | TGTGCCAGCAGCCCGGACAGGGGGCGCACTGAGCAGTTCTTC
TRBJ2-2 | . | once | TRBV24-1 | CAIGTVAGGELFF | TGTGCCATCGGGACAGTAGCGGGCGGGGAGCTGTTTTTT
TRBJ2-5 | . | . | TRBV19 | CASSIGKETQYF | TGTGCCAGTAGTATAGGGAAAGAGACCCAGTACTTC
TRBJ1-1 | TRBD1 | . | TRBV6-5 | CASSLTGDTEAFF | TGTGCCAGCAGCCTCACAGGGGACACTGAAGCTTTCTTT
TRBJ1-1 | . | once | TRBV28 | CASSLSGFTEAFF | TGTGCCAGCAGTTTATCAGGGTTCACTGAAGCTTTCTTT
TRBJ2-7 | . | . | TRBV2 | CASSEVGFRFPYEQYF | TGTGCCAGCAGTGAAGTAGGTTTTAGATTCCCCTACGAGCAGTACTTC
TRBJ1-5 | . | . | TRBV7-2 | CASSLSWDDNQPQHF | TGTGCCAGCAGCTTATCCTGGGATGACAATCAGCCCCAGCATTTT
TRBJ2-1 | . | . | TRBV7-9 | CASSPRRGSYNEQFF | TGTGCCAGCAGCCCGCGTAGGGGCTCCTACAATGAGCAGTTCTTC
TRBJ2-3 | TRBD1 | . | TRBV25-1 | CASSEGTGKYGQYF | TGTGCCAGCAGTGAGGGGACAGGGAAGTACGGGCAGTATTTT
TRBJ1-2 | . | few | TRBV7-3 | CASSLSGKVPYGYTF | TGTGCCAGCAGCTTAAGCGGGAAAGTACCCTATGGCTACACCTTC
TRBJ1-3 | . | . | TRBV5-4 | CASSLGGVNSGNTIYF | TGTGCCAGCAGCTTGGGGGGGGTAAACTCTGGAAACACCATATATTTT
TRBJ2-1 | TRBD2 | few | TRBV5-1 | CASSPTSGRALYNEQFF | TGCGCCAGCAGCCCGACTAGCGGGAGGGCCTTGTACAATGAGCAGTTCTTC
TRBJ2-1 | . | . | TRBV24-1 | CATSENGGVNNEQFF | TGTGCCACCAGTGAAAATGGCGGGGTAAACAATGAGCAGTTCTTC
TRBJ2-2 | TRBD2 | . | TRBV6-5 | CASSYSPAGGPGELFF | TGTGCCAGCAGTTACTCGCCAGCGGGGGGGCCCGGGGAGCTGTTTTTT
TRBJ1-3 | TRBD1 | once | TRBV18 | CASSTGTGISGNTIYF | TGTGCCAGCTCAACCGGGACAGGGATCTCTGGAAACACCATATATTTT
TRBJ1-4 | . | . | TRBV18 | CASSPPDRKNEKLFF | TGTGCCAGCTCACCTCCGGACAGAAAGAATGAAAAACTGTTTTTT
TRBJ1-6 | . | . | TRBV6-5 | CASSWDGPNSPLHF | TGTGCCAGCAGTTGGGACGGTCCTAATTCACCCCTCCACTTT
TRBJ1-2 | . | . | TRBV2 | CASSVAREIPYGYTF | TGTGCCAGCAGTGTCGCGAGGGAAATCCCCTATGGCTACACCTTC
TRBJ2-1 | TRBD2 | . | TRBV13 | CASSLKVGLAGYNEQFF | TGTGCCAGCAGCTTAAAAGTGGGACTAGCGGGTTACAATGAGCAGTTCTTC
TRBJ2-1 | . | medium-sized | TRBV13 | CASSFWETRDNEQFF | TGTGCCAGCAGCTTCTGGGAGACTAGAGACAATGAGCAGTTCTTC
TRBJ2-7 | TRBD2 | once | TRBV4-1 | CASSPGLAGRGEQYF | TGCGCCAGCAGCCCGGGACTAGCGGGGCGGGGCGAGCAGTACTTC
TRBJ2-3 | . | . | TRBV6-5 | CASRDDSTDTQYF | TGTGCCAGCAGGGATGACTCCACAGATACGCAGTATTTT
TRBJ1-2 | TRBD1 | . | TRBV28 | CASSPGTGYYGYTF | TGTGCCAGCAGTCCCGGGACAGGATACTATGGCTACACCTTC
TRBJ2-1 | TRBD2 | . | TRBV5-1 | CASSLAGLAGNEQFF | TGCGCCAGCAGCTTGGCCGGACTAGCGGGAAATGAGCAGTTCTTC
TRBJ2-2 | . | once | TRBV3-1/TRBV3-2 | CASSQGHGAGELFF | TGTGCCAGCAGCCAAGGACACGGAGCCGGGGAGCTGTTTTTT
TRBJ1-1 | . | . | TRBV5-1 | CASQIQANTEAFF | TGCGCCAGCCAGATACAAGCCAACACTGAAGCTTTCTTT
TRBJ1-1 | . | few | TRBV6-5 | CASSYSRSGNTEAFF | TGTGCCAGCAGTTACTCGAGGTCAGGGAACACTGAAGCTTTCTTT
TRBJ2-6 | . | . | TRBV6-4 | CASSEGFSSGANVLTF | TGTGCCAGCAGTGAGGGCTTCAGCTCTGGGGCCAACGTCCTGACTTTC
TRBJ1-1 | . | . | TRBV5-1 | CASSLAAVGTNTEAFF | TGCGCCAGCAGCTTGGCCGCAGTTGGGACGAACACTGAAGCTTTCTTT
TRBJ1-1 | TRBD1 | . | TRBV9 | CASSARQGSNTEAFF | TGTGCCAGCAGCGCGAGACAGGGTTCGAACACTGAAGCTTTCTTT
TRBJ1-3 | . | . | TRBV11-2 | CASSVQVLSGNTIYF | TGTGCCAGCAGCGTACAGGTTCTCTCTGGAAACACCATATATTTT
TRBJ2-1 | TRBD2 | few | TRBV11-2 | CASSLDSASGSNEQFF | TGTGCCAGCAGCTTAGATTCGGCTAGCGGGAGCAATGAGCAGTTCTTC
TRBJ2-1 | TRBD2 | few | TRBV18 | CASSPGLAEYNEQFF | TGTGCCAGCTCACCGGGACTAGCGGAATACAATGAGCAGTTCTTC
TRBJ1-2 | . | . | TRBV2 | CASTPGHSNYGYTF | TGTGCCAGCACCCCGGGACACTCTAACTATGGCTACACCTTC
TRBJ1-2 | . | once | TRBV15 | CATSRGRGYDGYTF | TGTGCCACCAGCCGGGGAAGAGGGTATGATGGCTACACCTTC
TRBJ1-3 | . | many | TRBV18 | CASSTGGNTIYF | TGTGCCAGCTCGACAGGTGGAAACACCATATATTTT
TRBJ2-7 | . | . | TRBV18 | CASSPPEREQYF | TGTGCCAGCTCACCACCGGAGAGGGAGCAGTACTTC
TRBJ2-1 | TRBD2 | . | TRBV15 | CATSPGGLGNEQFF | TGTGCCACCAGCCCGGGGGGGCTAGGCAATGAGCAGTTCTTC